The rows below give T cell receptor beta chains drawn from one sample of a study. Some clones are missing from TCRdb's copy, which holds only in-frame ones; the method was immunoSEQ multiplex PCR. In the table there are about 68,000 clones, about 94% of which are singletons. The specimen sequenced was PBMCs. The receptors come from a middle-aged man with rheumatoid arthritis. The CDR3 runs from the conserved cysteine through the conserved F or W. A D gene is named only where the DNA matches it firmly. The size of a clone is reported for some rows only, either as once, few or many, or as a class for expanded clones.

d_gene	v_gene	abundance	j_gene	CDR3nt	CDR3aa
-	TRBV4-2	-	TRBJ2-7	TGTGCCAGCAGCCAAGAGGGAGGAGCTAGCTCCTACGAGCAGTACTTC	CASSQEGGASSYEQYF
-	TRBV14	-	TRBJ1-2	TGTGCCAGCAGCCAAGATCACGTTCGGAACTATGGCTACACCTTC	CASSQDHVRNYGYTF
TRBD1	TRBV24-1	-	TRBJ2-5	TGTGCCACCAGTGATTCAGGACAGGGGGCTAAGACCCAGTACTTC	CATSDSGQGAKTQYF
-	TRBV9	-	TRBJ1-2	TGTGCCAGCAGCGGACTTGGTGGGCCCCGAAACTATGGCTACACCTTC	CASSGLGGPRNYGYTF
-	TRBV6-5	-	TRBJ1-2	TGTGCCAGCAGTTATGGACAGCGCTATGGCTACACCTTC	CASSYGQRYGYTF
-	TRBV30	-	TRBJ1-1	TGTGCCTGGAGTGGGGGTAGGGCTGAAGCTTTCTTT	CAWSGGRAEAFF
-	TRBV3-1/TRBV3-2	once	TRBJ1-5	TGTGCCAGCGCGGGGGGTCAGCCCCAGCATTTT	CASAGGQPQHF
TRBD1	TRBV11-2	once	TRBJ1-4	TGTGCCAGCAGCTCCCGGACAGGGACGGCTGAAAAACTGTTTTTT	CASSSRTGTAEKLFF
TRBD1	TRBV18	-	TRBJ1-5	TGTGCCAGCTCACCACCGGACAGGTGGGGCAATCAGCCCCAGCATTTT	CASSPPDRWGNQPQHF
-	TRBV18	-	TRBJ1-1	TGTGCCAGCTCACCACCGGGGGGTACTGAAGCTTTCTTT	CASSPPGGTEAFF
-	TRBV27	-	TRBJ1-6	TGTGCCAGCAGAATTCAGTATAATTCACCCCTCCACTTT	CASRIQYNSPLHF
-	TRBV9	-	TRBJ2-1	TGTGCCAGCAGCGGAGTGGGGGCTTATTGGGACAATGAGCAGTTCTTC	CASSGVGAYWDNEQFF
TRBD1	TRBV27	once	TRBJ2-7	TGTGCCAGCAGTTTGTTAGGGACAGGCAGCTACGAGCAGTACTTC	CASSLLGTGSYEQYF
TRBD1	TRBV29-1	-	TRBJ2-4	TGCAGCGTTGAAGGGGGACAGGTGAAAAACATTCAGTACTTC	CSVEGGQVKNIQYF
-	TRBV7-9	-	TRBJ2-2	TGTGCCAGCAGCTTGCTCGGGAGTAACACCGGGGAGCTGTTTTTT	CASSLLGSNTGELFF
TRBD1	TRBV30	-	TRBJ1-4	TGTGCCTGGAGTGTACCGGGCAGGGGGCGGGTAACTAATGAAAAACTGTTTTTT	CAWSVPGRGRVTNEKLFF
-	TRBV18	-	TRBJ2-5	TGTGCCAGCTCCCCCGGCGGAAAAGAGACCCAGTACTTC	CASSPGGKETQYF
TRBD1	TRBV18	-	TRBJ1-2	TGTGCCAGCTCACCCCGGGACAGGGGACCCGTAAACTATGGCTACACCTTC	CASSPRDRGPVNYGYTF
-	TRBV14	-	TRBJ2-1	TGTGCCAGCAGCCGACAGGGAGCGGGAAACAATGAGCAGTTCTTC	CASSRQGAGNNEQFF
-	TRBV19	-	TRBJ1-2	TGTGCCAGTATGGATAGGGACTGGAGTGGCTACACCTTC	CASMDRDWSGYTF
-	TRBV18	-	TRBJ1-2	TGTGCCAGCTCACCGCTGGGGGATCCAGCCAACTATGGCTACACCTTC	CASSPLGDPANYGYTF
-	TRBV3-1/TRBV3-2	-	TRBJ2-3	TGTGCCAGCAGCCAGACCAGTGTGTGGGAGTGGACAAGAACCACAGATACGCAGTATTTT	CASSQTSVWEWTRTTDTQYF
TRBD1	TRBV19	-	TRBJ1-4	TGTGCCAGTAGTCTTCGACAGGGCCGCGAAAAACTGTTTTTT	CASSLRQGREKLFF